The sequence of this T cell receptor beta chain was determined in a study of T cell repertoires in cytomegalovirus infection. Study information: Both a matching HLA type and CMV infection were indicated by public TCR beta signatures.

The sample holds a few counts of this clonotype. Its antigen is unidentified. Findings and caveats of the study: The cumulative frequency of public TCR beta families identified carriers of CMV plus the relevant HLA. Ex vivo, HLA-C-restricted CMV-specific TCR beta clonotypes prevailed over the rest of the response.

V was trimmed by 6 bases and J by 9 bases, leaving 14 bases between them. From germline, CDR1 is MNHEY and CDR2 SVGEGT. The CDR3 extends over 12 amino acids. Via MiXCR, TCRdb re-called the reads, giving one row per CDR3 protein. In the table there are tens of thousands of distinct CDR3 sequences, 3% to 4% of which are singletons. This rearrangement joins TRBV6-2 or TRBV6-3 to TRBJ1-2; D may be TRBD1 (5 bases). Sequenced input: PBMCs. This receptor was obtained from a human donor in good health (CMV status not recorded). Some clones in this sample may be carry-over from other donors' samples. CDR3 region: CASSIAGTRYTF. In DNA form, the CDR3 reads TGTGCCAGCAGCATAGCCGGGACTCGCTACACCTTC.